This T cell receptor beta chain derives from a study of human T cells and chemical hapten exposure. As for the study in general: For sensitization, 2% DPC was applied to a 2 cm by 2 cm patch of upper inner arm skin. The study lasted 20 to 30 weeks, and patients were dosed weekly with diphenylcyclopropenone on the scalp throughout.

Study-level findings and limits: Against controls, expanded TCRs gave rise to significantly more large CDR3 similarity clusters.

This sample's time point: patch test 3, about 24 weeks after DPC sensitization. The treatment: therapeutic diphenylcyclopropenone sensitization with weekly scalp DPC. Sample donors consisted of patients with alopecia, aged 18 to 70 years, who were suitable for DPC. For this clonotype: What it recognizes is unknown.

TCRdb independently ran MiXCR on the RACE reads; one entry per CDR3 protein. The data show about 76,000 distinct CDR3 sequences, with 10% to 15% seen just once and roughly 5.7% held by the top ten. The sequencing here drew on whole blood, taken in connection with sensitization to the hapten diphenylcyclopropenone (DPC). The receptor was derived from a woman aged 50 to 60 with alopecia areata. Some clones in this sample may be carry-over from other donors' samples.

Here the CDR3 DNA reads TGCAGTGCTAGACTAGCGGGAACAGAGACCCAGTACTTC. It is translated as CSARLAGTETQYF. The genes are TRBV20-1 and TRBJ2-5; 9 bases are a match to TRBD2. V shed 2 bases and J 4 bases; nucleotides not matched to a gene: 2. Germline V gives CDR1 DFQATT, CDR2 SNEGSKA (reference sequence). The CDR3 covers 13 residues.